These T cell receptor beta chains were read from a single sample in a study of early T cells in non-severe SARS-CoV-2 infection. MiXCR, applied by TCRdb to the 5' RACE reads, yields one record per CDR3 protein. In the table there are about 64,000 distinct CDR3 sequences, 4.9% of which are singletons. Sequencing was performed on whole blood. The origin of the receptors is an adult who was a healthcare worker with PCR-confirmed SARS-CoV-2 infection or an uninfected control (not recorded which). The CDR3 runs from the conserved cysteine through the conserved F or W. D genes are given only for firm matches. A clone size is listed for some rows: how often the clone was seen (once, few, many), or a class if it is expanded.

V gene: TRBV7-3
D gene: TRBD2
J gene: TRBJ2-1
clone size: many
CDR3 protein: CASSTERGSYNEQFF
CDR3 DNA: TGTGCCAGCAGCACAGAGCGGGGGTCCTACAATGAGCAGTTCTTC

V gene: TRBV6-6
D gene: NA
J gene: TRBJ2-1
clone size: many
CDR3 protein: CASSYSGTGNEQFF
CDR3 DNA: TGTGCCAGCAGTTACTCCGGGACGGGCAATGAGCAGTTCTTC

V gene: TRBV19
D gene: NA
J gene: TRBJ1-2
clone size: few
CDR3 protein: CASRARAANYGYTF
CDR3 DNA: TGTGCCAGTAGGGCTAGGGCAGCCAACTATGGCTACACCTTC

V gene: TRBV7-8
D gene: NA
J gene: TRBJ2-2
clone size: many
CDR3 protein: CASSTDRYTGELFF
CDR3 DNA: TGTGCCAGCAGCACGGACAGATACACCGGGGAGCTGTTTTTT

V gene: TRBV29-1
D gene: NA
J gene: TRBJ1-2
clone size: many
CDR3 protein: CSVVLAEDYGYTF
CDR3 DNA: TGCAGCGTTGTTCTGGCCGAGGACTATGGCTACACCTTC

V gene: TRBV20-1
D gene: NA
J gene: TRBJ2-3
clone size: NA
CDR3 protein: CSARDLLGNTQYF
CDR3 DNA: TGCAGTGCTAGAGATCTCCTAGGAAATACGCAGTATTTT

V gene: TRBV29-1
D gene: NA
J gene: TRBJ1-1
clone size: few
CDR3 protein: CSVTRGWATEAFF
CDR3 DNA: TGCAGCGTGACCCGGGGGTGGGCCACTGAAGCTTTCTTT

V gene: TRBV12-3/TRBV12-4
D gene: TRBD2
J gene: TRBJ2-7
clone size: many
CDR3 protein: CASSSWTSRHEQYF
CDR3 DNA: TGTGCCAGCAGTTCCTGGACTAGCAGGCACGAGCAGTACTTC

V gene: TRBV7-9
D gene: NA
J gene: TRBJ2-7
clone size: many
CDR3 protein: CASSPDIVEQYF
CDR3 DNA: TGTGCCAGCAGCCCGGACATAGTCGAGCAGTACTTC

V gene: TRBV6-9
D gene: NA
J gene: TRBJ2-6
clone size: NA
CDR3 protein: CASTYTWGANVLTF
CDR3 DNA: TGTGCCAGCACTTACACGTGGGGGGCCAACGTCCTGACTTTC

V gene: TRBV5-4
D gene: NA
J gene: TRBJ2-3
clone size: many
CDR3 protein: CASSLGLAEAATQYF
CDR3 DNA: TGTGCCAGCAGCTTGGGGCTCGCGGAGGCAGCCACGCAGTATTTT

V gene: TRBV5-4
D gene: NA
J gene: TRBJ2-2
clone size: many
CDR3 protein: CASSPQGRTGELFF
CDR3 DNA: TGTGCCAGCAGCCCCCAGGGGCGAACCGGGGAGCTGTTTTTT

V gene: TRBV19
D gene: NA
J gene: TRBJ1-1
clone size: NA
CDR3 protein: CASGRTEAFF
CDR3 DNA: TGTGCCAGTGGCCGAACTGAAGCTTTCTTT

V gene: TRBV7-9
D gene: NA
J gene: TRBJ2-3
clone size: many
CDR3 protein: CASSSGTLLGDTQYF
CDR3 DNA: TGTGCCAGCAGCTCCGGGACGCTATTGGGGGATACGCAGTATTTT

V gene: TRBV4-3
D gene: NA
J gene: TRBJ2-7
clone size: many
CDR3 protein: CASSLKVGDSGEQYF
CDR3 DNA: TGCGCCAGCAGCCTCAAGGTCGGAGATTCGGGGGAGCAGTACTTC

V gene: TRBV5-6
D gene: NA
J gene: TRBJ2-3
clone size: many
CDR3 protein: CAMGSFYTDTQYF
CDR3 DNA: TGTGCCATGGGGTCCTTTTACACAGATACGCAGTATTTT

V gene: TRBV6-5
D gene: NA
J gene: TRBJ2-1
clone size: many
CDR3 protein: CASRRDGYNEQFF
CDR3 DNA: TGTGCCAGCAGGCGGGACGGGTACAATGAGCAGTTCTTC

V gene: TRBV5-1
D gene: TRBD1
J gene: TRBJ2-2
clone size: few
CDR3 protein: CASSSGTGSLGELFF
CDR3 DNA: TGCGCCAGCAGCTCCGGGACAGGGAGTCTCGGGGAGCTGTTTTTT

V gene: TRBV7-9
D gene: NA
J gene: TRBJ2-7
clone size: many
CDR3 protein: CASSSSLTIYEQYF
CDR3 DNA: TGTGCCAGCAGTAGTAGCCTGACGATATACGAGCAGTACTTC

V gene: TRBV7-2
D gene: NA
J gene: TRBJ2-7
clone size: many
CDR3 protein: CASSIGAPSSYEQYF
CDR3 DNA: TGTGCCAGCAGCATCGGGGCGCCGAGCTCCTACGAGCAGTACTTC

V gene: TRBV11-2
D gene: NA
J gene: TRBJ2-1
clone size: many
CDR3 protein: CASSLLANEQFF
CDR3 DNA: TGTGCCAGCAGCTTGTTGGCCAATGAGCAGTTCTTC

V gene: TRBV25-1
D gene: NA
J gene: TRBJ1-2
clone size: many
CDR3 protein: CASSARALGGYTF
CDR3 DNA: TGTGCCAGCAGTGCCCGGGCCCTAGGCGGCTACACCTTC

V gene: TRBV5-4
D gene: TRBD2
J gene: TRBJ2-1
clone size: many
CDR3 protein: CASSPPSREVDEQFF
CDR3 DNA: TGTGCCAGCAGCCCCCCGAGCCGGGAGGTGGATGAGCAGTTCTTC

V gene: TRBV18
D gene: NA
J gene: TRBJ1-2
clone size: many
CDR3 protein: CASSPQREWTDEGYTF
CDR3 DNA: TGTGCCAGCTCACCCCAACGAGAATGGACTGATGAGGGCTACACCTTC

V gene: TRBV7-9
D gene: NA
J gene: TRBJ1-1
clone size: many
CDR3 protein: CASSLVPNTEAFF
CDR3 DNA: TGTGCCAGCAGCTTAGTACCTAACACTGAAGCTTTCTTT

V gene: TRBV6-2/TRBV6-3
D gene: TRBD2
J gene: TRBJ2-7
clone size: NA
CDR3 protein: CASRTGGSIYEQYF
CDR3 DNA: TGTGCCAGCAGGACCGGCGGGAGTATATACGAGCAGTACTTC

V gene: TRBV20-1
D gene: TRBD1
J gene: TRBJ1-1
clone size: many
CDR3 protein: CSARRTGGVNTEAFF
CDR3 DNA: TGCAGTGCTAGAAGGACAGGGGGCGTGAACACTGAAGCTTTCTTT

V gene: TRBV12-3/TRBV12-4
D gene: NA
J gene: TRBJ2-2
clone size: many
CDR3 protein: CASSGTGELFF
CDR3 DNA: TGTGCCAGCAGCGGAACCGGGGAGCTGTTTTTT

V gene: TRBV7-9
D gene: NA
J gene: TRBJ1-5
clone size: many
CDR3 protein: CASSGEPNQPQHF
CDR3 DNA: TGTGCCAGCTCCGGGGAACCCAATCAGCCCCAGCATTTT

V gene: TRBV24-1
D gene: TRBD2
J gene: TRBJ2-1
clone size: NA
CDR3 protein: CATIGGAGTQFF
CDR3 DNA: TGTGCCACCATCGGGGGGGCGGGGACGCAGTTCTTC

V gene: TRBV20-1
D gene: NA
J gene: TRBJ2-3
clone size: NA
CDR3 protein: CSARVFGVNTQYF
CDR3 DNA: TGCAGTGCTAGAGTCTTCGGGGTTAATACGCAGTATTTT